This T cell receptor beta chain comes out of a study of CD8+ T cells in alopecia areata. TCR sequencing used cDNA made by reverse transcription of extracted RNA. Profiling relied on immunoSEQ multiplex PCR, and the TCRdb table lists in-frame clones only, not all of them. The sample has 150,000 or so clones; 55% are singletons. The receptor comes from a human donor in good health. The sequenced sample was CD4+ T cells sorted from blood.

This CDR3 is CASSQEAPSIKTQYF. As DNA, the CDR3 is TGCGCCAGCAGCCAAGAGGCGCCCTCGATCAAGACCCAGTACTTC. This rearrangement joins TRBV4-1 to TRBJ2-5; D ambiguous. The CDR3 has 15 amino acids. Germline V gives CDR1 MGHRA, CDR2 YSYEKL. Trimming pared 0 bases from V and 6 bases from J, leaving 14 bases between.